This entry describes one T cell receptor beta chain. Its antigen is still unknown. Nothing much larger sits one base from this clone, and base qualities are not available. This was a case-control study nested in a cohort of healthcare workers in London, UK, who had nasopharyngeal swab PCR tests and blood samples taken every week. Between 23 and 31 March 2020, the week of the UK lockdown, healthcare workers were enrolled and then followed up weekly for as long as 16 weeks. These data belong to a study of early T cells in non-severe SARS-CoV-2 infection (dated by TCRdb to the early 2020s). Background on the whole study: Because TCR sequencing relied on bulk RNA taken from unsorted whole blood, pairing of alpha and beta chains was not possible. Overall study outcomes, separate from this receptor: VDJdb matching was skewed toward anti-spike CD8 responses and likely underestimated virus-specific expansions by missing private and CD4 specificities.

CDR1 SEHNR and CDR2 FQNEAQ were looked up in the germline V gene (reference sequence). The CDR3 numbers 8 residues from cysteine through phenylalanine. Only the CDR3 region is kept as DNA, spanning 24 bases read in frame from base 1. Trimming takes 8 bases from V and 10 bases from J, and the germline ends sit 3 bases apart. The library was built by means of 5' RACE. Sequencing instrument: NextSeq 500. The TCR library protocol attached unique molecular identifiers to individual cDNA molecules to correct for sequencing error and PCR bias. Sequencing covered both TCR alpha and beta chains, and within each sample the abundances of alpha and beta sequences were tightly co-correlated. Processing in the source paper ran as follows. Decombinator V4 was used to perform V gene, J gene and CDR3 annotation of TCR sequences. Expanded TCRs were defined as changing significantly between any two time points under a Poisson model with p below 0.0001. Abundances of TCRs were expressed as counts per million after normalisation to the total number of TCRs sequenced in each sample. MAIT TCRs were defined by TRAV1-2 paired with TRAJ12, TRAJ20 or TRAJ33, and iNKT TCRs by TRAV10 paired with TRAJ18. VDJdb, accessed 1 November 2021, was searched for CMV, EBV and SARS-CoV-2 annotated TCRs, with TCRs annotated for multiple antigens excluded. The public reads were run again by TCRdb, first through fastp at Q25 and then through MiXCR, and only productive beta chains were kept. Every entry covers one CDR3 protein and lists the most common genes and DNA from its rows. Clone size and V and J calls follow TCRdb, not the original study. The sample contains tens of thousands of distinct CDR3 sequences, around 9% of them found a single time. Approximately 16% of the sample comes from the top ten.

The specimen sequenced was whole blood. This sequence uses TRBV7-9 and TRBJ1-5, with the D gene call left open. The clonotype was recovered from an adult who was a healthcare worker with PCR-confirmed SARS-CoV-2 infection or an uninfected control (not recorded which). The DNA sequence follows: TGTGCCAGCCTCCCCCAGCATTTT. This sequence encodes CASLPQHF.